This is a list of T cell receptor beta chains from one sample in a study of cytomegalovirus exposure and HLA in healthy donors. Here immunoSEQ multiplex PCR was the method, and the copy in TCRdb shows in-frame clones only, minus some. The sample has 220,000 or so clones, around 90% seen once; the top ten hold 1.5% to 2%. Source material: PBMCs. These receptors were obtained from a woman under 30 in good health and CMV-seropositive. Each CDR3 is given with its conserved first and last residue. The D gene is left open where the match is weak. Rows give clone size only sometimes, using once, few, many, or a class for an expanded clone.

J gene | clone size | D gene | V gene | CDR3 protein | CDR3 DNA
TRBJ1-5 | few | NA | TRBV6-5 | CASSYGSDQPQHF | TGTGCCAGCAGTTATGGTTCGGATCAGCCCCAGCATTTT
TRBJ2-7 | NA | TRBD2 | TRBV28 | CASSARALAGWFGEQYF | TGTGCCAGCAGCGCCAGGGCACTAGCGGGATGGTTTGGTGAGCAGTACTTC
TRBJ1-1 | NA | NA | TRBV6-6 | CASSMEPGQRNTEAFF | TGTGCCAGCAGTATGGAACCGGGACAACGGAACACTGAAGCTTTCTTT
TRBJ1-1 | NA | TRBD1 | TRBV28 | CASSSQGAGTEAFF | TGTGCCAGCAGTTCACAGGGGGCGGGGACTGAAGCTTTCTTT
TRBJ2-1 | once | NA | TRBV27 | CASSLGFIYNEQFF | TGTGCCAGCAGTTTGGGCTTTATCTACAATGAGCAGTTCTTC
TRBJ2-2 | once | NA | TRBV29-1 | CSARDITNTGELFF | TGCAGCGCAAGGGACATCACCAACACCGGGGAGCTGTTTTTT
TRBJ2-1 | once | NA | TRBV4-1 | CASSQVAPFFLNEQFF | TGCGCCAGCAGCCAAGTGGCACCCTTTTTTCTGAATGAGCAGTTCTTC
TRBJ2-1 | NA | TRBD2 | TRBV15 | CATSRLGPSLGLAGKGPYNEQFF | TGTGCCACCAGCAGATTGGGACCGTCGTTGGGACTAGCGGGAAAGGGGCCCTACAATGAGCAGTTCTTC
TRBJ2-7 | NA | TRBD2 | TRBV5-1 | CASSLVRTSGRNEQYF | TGCGCCAGCAGCTTGGTCCGGACTAGCGGGAGAAACGAGCAGTACTTC
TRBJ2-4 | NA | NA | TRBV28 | CATQEGNKNIQYF | TGTGCCACCCAGGAAGGCAACAAAAACATTCAGTACTTC
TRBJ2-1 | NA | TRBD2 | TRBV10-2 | CASSESSGSSYNEQFF | TGCGCCAGCAGTGAGTCGAGCGGGAGTTCCTACAATGAGCAGTTCTTC
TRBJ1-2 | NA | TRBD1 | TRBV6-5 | CASSYKTGGSGYTF | TGTGCCAGCAGTTACAAGACAGGGGGCTCTGGCTACACCTTC
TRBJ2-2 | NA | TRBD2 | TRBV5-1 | CASSLSAGGASGELFF | TGCGCCAGCAGCTTGTCAGCGGGAGGGGCTTCCGGGGAGCTGTTTTTT
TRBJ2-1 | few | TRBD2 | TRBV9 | CASSAAGTSRGEQFF | TGTGCCAGCAGCGCTGCCGGGACTAGTAGGGGTGAGCAGTTCTTC
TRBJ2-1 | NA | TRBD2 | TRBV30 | CAWKSSGSRNEQFF | TGTGCCTGGAAAAGTAGCGGGAGTCGAAATGAGCAGTTCTTC
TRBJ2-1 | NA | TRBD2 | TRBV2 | CASVGGLAGSNEQFF | TGTGCCAGCGTGGGGGGACTAGCGGGATCCAATGAGCAGTTCTTC
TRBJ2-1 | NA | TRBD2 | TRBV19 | CASSISSGSASSYNEQFF | TGTGCCAGTAGTATATCTAGCGGGAGTGCTAGCTCCTACAATGAGCAGTTCTTC
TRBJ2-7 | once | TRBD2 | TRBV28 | CASSSGSLLYEQYF | TGTGCCAGTAGTAGCGGGAGTCTCCTCTACGAGCAGTACTTC
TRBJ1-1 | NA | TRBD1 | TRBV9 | CASRPQGENSLNTEAFF | TGTGCCAGCAGACCTCAGGGGGAGAACTCTTTGAACACTGAAGCTTTCTTT
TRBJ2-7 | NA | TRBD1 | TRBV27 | CASTRQGSSYEQYF | TGTGCCAGCACCAGACAGGGTAGCTCCTACGAGCAGTACTTC
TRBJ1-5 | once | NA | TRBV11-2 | CASSLDRRNQPQHF | TGTGCCAGCAGCTTAGATCGTCGTAATCAGCCCCAGCATTTT
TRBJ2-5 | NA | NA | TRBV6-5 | CASSPTDFQETQYF | TGTGCCAGCAGCCCAACGGACTTTCAAGAGACCCAGTACTTC
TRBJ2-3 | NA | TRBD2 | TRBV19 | CASSIMGGRPTDTQYF | TGTGCCAGTAGTATAATGGGAGGGAGGCCGACAGATACGCAGTATTTT
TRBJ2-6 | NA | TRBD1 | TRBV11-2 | CASSEGQGAGGANVLTF | TGTGCCAGCAGCGAGGGACAGGGGGCGGGTGGGGCCAACGTCCTGACTTTC
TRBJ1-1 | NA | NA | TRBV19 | CASSYTGLNTEAFF | TGTGCCAGTAGTTATACAGGTTTGAACACTGAAGCTTTCTTT
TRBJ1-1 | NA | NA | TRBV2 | CASTQDVGGPEAFF | TGTGCCAGCACTCAAGACGTCGGGGGTCCTGAAGCTTTCTTT
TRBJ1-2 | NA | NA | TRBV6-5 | CASSLNYGYTF | TGTGCCAGCAGTCTGAACTATGGCTACACCTTC
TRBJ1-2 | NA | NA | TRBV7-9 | CASSSPGRPYRGYTF | TGTGCCAGCAGCTCCCCGGGGAGACCTTATCGTGGCTACACCTTC
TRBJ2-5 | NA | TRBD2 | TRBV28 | CASSLGLAGEGQETQYF | TGTGCCAGCAGTTTGGGACTAGCGGGAGAGGGACAAGAGACCCAGTACTTC
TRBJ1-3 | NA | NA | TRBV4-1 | CASSQDRVGGTSGNTIYF | TGCGCCAGCAGCCAAGATCGGGTCGGCGGAACCTCTGGAAACACCATATATTTT
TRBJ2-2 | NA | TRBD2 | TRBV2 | CASGREGLNGELFF | TGTGCCAGCGGACGGGAGGGCCTTAACGGGGAGCTGTTTTTT
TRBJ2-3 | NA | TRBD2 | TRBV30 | CAPHRAGGPKGTDTQYF | TGTGCACCCCATCGGGCGGGAGGGCCCAAAGGAACAGATACGCAGTATTTT
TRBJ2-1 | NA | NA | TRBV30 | CAWSVLAAVSYNEQFF | TGTGCCTGGAGTGTATTGGCAGCGGTCTCCTACAATGAGCAGTTCTTC
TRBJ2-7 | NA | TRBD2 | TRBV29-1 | CSVEAARGVIYEQYF | TGCAGCGTTGAAGCCGCACGGGGGGTAATCTACGAGCAGTACTTC
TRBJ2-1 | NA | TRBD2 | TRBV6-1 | CASSGVAGDVGYEQFF | TGTGCCAGCAGTGGGGTAGCGGGAGACGTAGGGTATGAGCAGTTCTTC
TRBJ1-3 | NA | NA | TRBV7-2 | CASDPTGQFGNTIYF | TGTGCCAGCGACCCTACAGGGCAATTCGGAAACACCATATATTTT
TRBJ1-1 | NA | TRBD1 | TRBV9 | CASSVGTGGVTEAFF | TGTGCCAGCAGCGTAGGTACAGGGGGTGTCACTGAAGCTTTCTTT
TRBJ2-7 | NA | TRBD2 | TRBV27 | CASSFLSGRPYEQYF | TGTGCCAGCAGTTTTTTAAGCGGGAGGCCCTACGAGCAGTACTTC
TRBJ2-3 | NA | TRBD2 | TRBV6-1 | CASSEPGGFTDTQYF | TGTGCCAGCAGTGAACCGGGAGGGTTCACAGATACGCAGTATTTT
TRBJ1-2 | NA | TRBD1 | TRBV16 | CASSRFVWDRTNYGYTF | TGTGCCAGCAGCCGCTTCGTCTGGGACAGGACTAACTATGGCTACACCTTC
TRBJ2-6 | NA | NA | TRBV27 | CASSPRGTGSGANVLTF | TGTGCCAGCAGCCCGCGAGGGACTGGGTCTGGGGCCAACGTCCTGACTTTC
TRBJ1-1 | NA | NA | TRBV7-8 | CASSLIGGGTEAFF | TGTGCCAGCAGCTTAATAGGGGGGGGCACTGAAGCTTTCTTT
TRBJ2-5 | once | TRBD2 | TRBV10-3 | CAISDPAGGRQTETQYF | TGTGCCATCAGTGACCCAGCGGGAGGGCGTCAGACGGAGACCCAGTACTTC
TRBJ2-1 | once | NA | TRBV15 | CATSRVRDVNEQFF | TGTGCCACCAGCAGAGTGCGGGACGTCAATGAGCAGTTCTTC
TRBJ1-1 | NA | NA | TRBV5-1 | CASSLAPGLYTEAFF | TGCGCCAGCAGCTTGGCCCCAGGGCTTTACACTGAAGCTTTCTTT
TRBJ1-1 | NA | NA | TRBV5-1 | CASSLDGRTVEAFF | TGCGCCAGCAGCTTGGACGGGAGAACAGTTGAGGCTTTCTTT
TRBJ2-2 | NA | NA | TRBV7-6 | CASSLILNTGELFF | TGTGCCAGCAGCTTAATTCTTAACACCGGGGAGCTGTTTTTT
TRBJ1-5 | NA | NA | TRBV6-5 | CASSSGGHQPQHF | TGTGCCAGCAGTTCGGGAGGTCATCAGCCCCAGCATTTT
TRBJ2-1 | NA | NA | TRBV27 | CASSFIRGGEQFF | TGTGCCAGCAGTTTCATTCGAGGAGGTGAGCAGTTCTTC
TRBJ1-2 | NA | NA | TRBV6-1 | CASSLRNRVESYTF | TGTGCCAGCAGCCTCCGGAACAGGGTCGAGAGCTACACCTTC